This T cell receptor (beta chain) was obtained from a study of T cells in tumors after PD-1 blockade. Across the study: Each patient got pembrolizumab 200 mg every 3 weeks or cemiplimab 350 mg every 2 weeks. Mean per blood sample: 113,528 templates (about 21,000-270,000), some 34,000 unique clonotypes.

The CDR3 extends over 16 amino acids. V dropped 4 bases and J dropped 3 bases, with 16 bases sitting between them. Germline-derived CDR1 and CDR2 are MDHEN and SYDVKM. Sequencing used immunoSEQ multiplex PCR; TCRdb keeps in-frame clones, though not all of them. The data hold about 35,000 clones, with approximately 78% observed a single time. This clone occurred a few times. Here the sequenced sample was PBMCs, taken before anti-PD-1 treatment. The chain is built from TRBV28 and TRBJ1-5; no clear D. The clonotype originates from a human donor with basal cell carcinoma. The CDR3 region is CASSSTSDGINQPQHF. The CDR3 DNA reads TGTGCCAGCAGTTCGACTTCCGACGGAATCAATCAGCCCCAGCATTTT.